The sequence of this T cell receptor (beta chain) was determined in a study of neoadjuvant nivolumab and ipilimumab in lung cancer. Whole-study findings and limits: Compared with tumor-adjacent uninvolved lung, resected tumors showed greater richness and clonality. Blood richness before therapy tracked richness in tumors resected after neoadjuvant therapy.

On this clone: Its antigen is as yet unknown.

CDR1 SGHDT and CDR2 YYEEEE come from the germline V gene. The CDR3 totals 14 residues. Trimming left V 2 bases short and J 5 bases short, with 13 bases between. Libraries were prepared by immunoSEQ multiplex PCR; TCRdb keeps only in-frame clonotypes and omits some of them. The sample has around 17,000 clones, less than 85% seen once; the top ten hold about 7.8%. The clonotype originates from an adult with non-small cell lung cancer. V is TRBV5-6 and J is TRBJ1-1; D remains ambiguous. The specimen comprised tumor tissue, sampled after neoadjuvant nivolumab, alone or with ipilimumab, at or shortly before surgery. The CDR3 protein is CASSLTGKWTEAFF. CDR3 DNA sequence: TGTGCCAGCAGCTTAACGGGCAAGTGGACTGAAGCTTTCTTT.